These T cell receptor beta chains were read from a single sample in a study of tumor-infiltrating lymphocytes in primary liver carcinoma. TCRdb reprocessed the multiplex PCR reads with MiXCR, giving one entry per CDR3 protein. Here the sample spans 330,000 or so distinct CDR3 sequences, less than 70% being singletons. The sequencing input was peripheral blood. Every receptor here comes from a man between 35 and 55 years old with primary liver carcinoma and hepatitis B virus infection. CDR3s include the opening cysteine and the closing phenylalanine or tryptophan. Clone size is given for some rows only: seen once, a few or many times, or a class if the clone is expanded.

j_gene | abundance | v_gene | CDR3aa
TRBJ2-3 | . | TRBV11-2 | CASSLGALETDTQYF
TRBJ2-7 | once | TRBV11-2 | CVSSSDRYSHEQYF
TRBJ2-1 | few | TRBV5-1 | CASSLVAHGGPKDEQFF
TRBJ2-5 | many | TRBV10-2 | CASQQGPETQYF
TRBJ2-6 | once | TRBV29-1 | CSVVNRDPSGAKVLTF
TRBJ1-6 | many | TRBV6-5 | CASSFQSGGNSPLHF
TRBJ2-5 | . | TRBV11-2 | CDSSGWTTWSSRGTQYF
TRBJ1-2 | . | TRBV11-2 | CVSSSTLGTGPGCTF
TRBJ2-2 | . | TRBV7-9 | CASSPFFTGVRGGELFF
TRBJ2-1 | . | TRBV11-1 | CASSPLSTIGNEQFF
TRBJ2-7 | once | TRBV11-2 | CPSSLRGGNIYEQYF
TRBJ1-4 | . | TRBV11-2 | CASSLNLGTHEKLIF
TRBJ1-6 | . | TRBV5-1 | CASSLEDRIGSSYNSPLYF